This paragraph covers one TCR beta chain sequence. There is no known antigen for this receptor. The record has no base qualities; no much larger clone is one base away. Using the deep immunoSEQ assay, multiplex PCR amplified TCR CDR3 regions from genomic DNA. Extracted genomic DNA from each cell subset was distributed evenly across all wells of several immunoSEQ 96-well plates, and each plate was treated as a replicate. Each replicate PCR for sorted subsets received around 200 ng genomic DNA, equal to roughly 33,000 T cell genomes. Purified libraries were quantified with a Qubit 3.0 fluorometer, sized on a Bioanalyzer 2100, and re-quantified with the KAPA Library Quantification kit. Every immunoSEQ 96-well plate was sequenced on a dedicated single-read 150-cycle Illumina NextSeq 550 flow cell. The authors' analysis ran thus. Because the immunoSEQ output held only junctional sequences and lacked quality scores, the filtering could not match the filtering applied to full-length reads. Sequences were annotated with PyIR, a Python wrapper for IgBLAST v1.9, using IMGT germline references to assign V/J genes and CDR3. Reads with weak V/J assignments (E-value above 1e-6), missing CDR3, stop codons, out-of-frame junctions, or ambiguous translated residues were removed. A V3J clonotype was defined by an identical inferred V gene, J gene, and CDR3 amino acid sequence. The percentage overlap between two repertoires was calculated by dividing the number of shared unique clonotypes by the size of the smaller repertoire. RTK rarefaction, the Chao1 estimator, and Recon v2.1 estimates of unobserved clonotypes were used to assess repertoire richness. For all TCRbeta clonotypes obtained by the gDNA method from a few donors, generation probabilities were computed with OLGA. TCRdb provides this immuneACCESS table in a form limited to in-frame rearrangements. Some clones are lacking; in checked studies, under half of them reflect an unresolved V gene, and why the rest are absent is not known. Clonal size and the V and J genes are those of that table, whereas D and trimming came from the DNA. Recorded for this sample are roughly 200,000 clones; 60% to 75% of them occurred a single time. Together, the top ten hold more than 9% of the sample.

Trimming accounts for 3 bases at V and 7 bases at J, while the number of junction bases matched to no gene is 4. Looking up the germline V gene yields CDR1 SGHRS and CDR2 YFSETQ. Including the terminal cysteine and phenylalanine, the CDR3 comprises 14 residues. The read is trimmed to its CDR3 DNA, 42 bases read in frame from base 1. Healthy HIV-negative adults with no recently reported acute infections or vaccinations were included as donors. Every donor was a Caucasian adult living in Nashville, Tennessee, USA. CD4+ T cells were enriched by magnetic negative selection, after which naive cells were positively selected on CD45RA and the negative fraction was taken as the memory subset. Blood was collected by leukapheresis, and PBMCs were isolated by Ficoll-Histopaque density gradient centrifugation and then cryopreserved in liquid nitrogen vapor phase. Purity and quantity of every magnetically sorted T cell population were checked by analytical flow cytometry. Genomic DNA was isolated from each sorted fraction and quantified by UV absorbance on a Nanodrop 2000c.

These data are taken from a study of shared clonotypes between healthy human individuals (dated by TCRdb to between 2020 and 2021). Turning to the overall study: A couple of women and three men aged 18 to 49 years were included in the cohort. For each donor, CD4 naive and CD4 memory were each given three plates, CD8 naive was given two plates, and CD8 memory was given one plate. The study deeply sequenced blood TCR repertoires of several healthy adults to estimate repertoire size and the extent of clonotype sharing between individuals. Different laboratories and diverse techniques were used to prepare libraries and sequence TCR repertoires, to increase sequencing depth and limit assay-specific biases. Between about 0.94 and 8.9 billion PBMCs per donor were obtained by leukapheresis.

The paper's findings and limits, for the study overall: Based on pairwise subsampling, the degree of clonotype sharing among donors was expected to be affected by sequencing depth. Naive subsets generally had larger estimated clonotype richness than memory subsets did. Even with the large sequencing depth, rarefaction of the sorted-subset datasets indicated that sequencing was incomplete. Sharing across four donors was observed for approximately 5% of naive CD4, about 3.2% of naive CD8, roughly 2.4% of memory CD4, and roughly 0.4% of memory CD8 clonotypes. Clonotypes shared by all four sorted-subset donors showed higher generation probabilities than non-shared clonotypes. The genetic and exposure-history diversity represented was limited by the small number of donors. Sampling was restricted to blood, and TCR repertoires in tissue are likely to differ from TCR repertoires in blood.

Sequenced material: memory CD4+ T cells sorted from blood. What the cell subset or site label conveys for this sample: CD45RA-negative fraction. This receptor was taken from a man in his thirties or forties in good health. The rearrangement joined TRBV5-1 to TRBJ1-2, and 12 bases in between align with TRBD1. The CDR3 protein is CASSSGTGGFGYTF. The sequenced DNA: TGCGCCAGCAGCTCCGGGACAGGGGGCTTTGGCTACACCTTC.